This T cell receptor (beta chain) derives from a study of vaccination and CD4 T cells after COVID-19. Cultured CD4+ T cells had their DNA profiled by the Oncomine TCR Beta short-read assay. Genomic DNA was taken out of cultured CD4+ T cells by extraction. TCRdb processed the PCR reads anew with MiXCR; each CDR3 protein has one entry. The repertoire consists of approximately 10,000 distinct CDR3 sequences, with about 56% occurring once and the leading ten covering less than 40%. This clonotype has a handful of counts. Antigen unknown. CDR1 and CDR2 (germline): MNHEY, SVGAGI. Germline trimming cut 4 bases from V and 8 bases from J; bases unmatched to any gene: 19. The CDR3 is made up of 18 amino acids. This sample's treatment: approximately 10-day PBMC culture with coronavirus spike peptide pools or control peptides (ViraFEST assay). Researchers reported culturing approximately 2 million PBMCs per well with 8 to 10 IU/ml IL-2 and approximately 10 ug/ml peptide pools.

Sample: CD4+ T cells from blood, cultured in vitro. The V gene is TRBV6-5, the J gene TRBJ2-3; 9 positions match TRBD2. This receptor was taken from a human donor who had recovered from COVID-19. The CDR3 region is CASSFDLGVLRGGATQYF. In DNA, the CDR3 is TGTGCCAGCAGTTTCGACCTGGGGGTCTTGCGGGGGGGTGCTACGCAGTATTTT.